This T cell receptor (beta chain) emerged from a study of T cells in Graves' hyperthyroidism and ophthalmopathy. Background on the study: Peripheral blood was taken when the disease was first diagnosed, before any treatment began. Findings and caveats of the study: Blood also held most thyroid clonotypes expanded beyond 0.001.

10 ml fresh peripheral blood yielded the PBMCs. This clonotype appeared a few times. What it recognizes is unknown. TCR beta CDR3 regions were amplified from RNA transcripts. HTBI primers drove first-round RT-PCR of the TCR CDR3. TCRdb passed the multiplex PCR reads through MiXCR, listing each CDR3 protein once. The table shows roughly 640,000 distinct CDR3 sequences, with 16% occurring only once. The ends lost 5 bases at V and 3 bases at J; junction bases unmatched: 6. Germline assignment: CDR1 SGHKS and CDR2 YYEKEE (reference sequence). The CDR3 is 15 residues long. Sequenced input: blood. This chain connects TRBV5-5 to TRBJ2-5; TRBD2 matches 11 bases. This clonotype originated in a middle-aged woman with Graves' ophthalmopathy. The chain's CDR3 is CASRVGLAVKETQYF. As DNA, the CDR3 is TGTGCCAGCAGGGTGGGACTAGCGGTGAAAGAGACCCAGTACTTC.